This TCR beta chain is from a study of T cell changes during pregnancy in multiple sclerosis. The CDR3 is made up of 14 amino acids. The V end was cut by 4 bases, the J end by 2 bases, with 13 bases between. The germline V gene encodes CDR1 SGHTS and CDR2 YDEGEE. Produced via immunoSEQ multiplex PCR; TCRdb's table is partial and in-frame only. The repertoire consists of over 50,000 clones, with around 87% occurring once and the leading ten covering roughly 5%. The TCR was taken from a human donor whose cells served as feeder cells for cultures in a pregnancy study. The chain employs TRBV5-8 and TRBJ2-7; D remains ambiguous. The sequenced material came from peripheral blood from another person, used as feeder cells. The CDR3 bases are TGTGCCAGCAGCCACGAGTACAGCGCCTACGAGCAGTACTTC. Its translation is CASSHEYSAYEQYF.